This TCR beta chain was profiled in a study of memory CD8 T cells in hepatitis C reinfection. Using immunoSEQ multiplex PCR, the repertoire was profiled, and TCRdb retains in-frame clones only, with some absent. Of over 50,000 clones detected, roughly 90% appear once; the ten largest clones hold approximately 1%. Noted time point: pre-reinfection, 55 to 20 weeks before reinfection detection. No in vitro expansion preceded TCR sequencing of the sorted cells. The V gene lost 5 bases and the J gene lost 6 bases, with 12 bases spanning the gap. Germline V gene lookup returns CDR1 LNHDA and CDR2 SQIVND (reference sequence). The CDR3 is 13 residues long.

The source of this sequence is a man aged 18 to 35 with hepatitis C virus infection. The chain combines TRBV19 with TRBJ2-3; the D gene is possibly TRBD1 (6 bases). Material: naive CD8+ T cells sorted from blood. The CDR3 spells CASSVLRGDTQYF. CDR3 DNA: TGTGCCAGTAGTGTACTAAGGGGGGATACGCAGTATTTT. Full variable domain (rest looked up from reference TRBV19 and TRBJ2-3): DGGITQSPKYLFRKEGQNVTLSCEQNLNHDAMYWYRQDPGQGLRLIYYSQIVNDFQKGDIAEGYSVSREKKESFPLTVTSAQKNPTAFYLCASSVLRGDTQYFGPGTRLTVL.